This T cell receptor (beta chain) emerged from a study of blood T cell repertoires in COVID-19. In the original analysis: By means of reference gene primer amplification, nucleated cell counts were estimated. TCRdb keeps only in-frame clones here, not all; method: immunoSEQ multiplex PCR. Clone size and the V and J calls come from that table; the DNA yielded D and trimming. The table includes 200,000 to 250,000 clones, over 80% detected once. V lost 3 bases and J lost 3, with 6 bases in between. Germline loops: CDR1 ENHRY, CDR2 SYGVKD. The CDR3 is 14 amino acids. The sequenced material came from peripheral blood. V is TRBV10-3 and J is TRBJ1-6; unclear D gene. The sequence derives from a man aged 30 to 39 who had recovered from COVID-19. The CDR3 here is CAISEAVYNSPLHF. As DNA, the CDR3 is TGTGCCATCAGTGAAGCCGTCTATAATTCACCCCTCCACTTT.